Below, 30 T cell receptor beta chains from the same sample are listed, as sequenced in a study of T-cell reconstitution after alpha-beta-depleted transplantation in children. As it was prepared, the TCRbeta library received unique molecular identifiers. Using its own MiXCR run on the PCR reads, TCRdb lists one record per CDR3 protein. The sample carries about 350,000 distinct CDR3 sequences, 16% recorded once. The sequences come from PBMCs, mostly from graft donor cells, collected 360 days after TCRalphabeta/CD19-depleted stem cell transplant. The receptors stem from a male patient aged 2-15 years who had a stem cell transplant for acute lymphoblastic leukemia, so the T cells may come from the graft donor.

There are many counts of this clonotype. The chain carries TRBV20-1 and TRBJ2-2; TRBD2 might be the D (5 bases). V lost 1 base and J 7 bases, leaving 10 bases between the germline ends. Germline lookup yields CDR1 DFQATT and CDR2 SNEGSKA (reference sequence). The CDR3 sequence is 13 residues long. The CDR3 loop is CSARGLQVGELFF. CDR3 coding DNA: TGCAGTGCTAGAGGACTACAAGTCGGGGAGCTGTTTTTT.

The chain combines TRBV16 with TRBJ1-1; possible D gene TRBD1, 5 bases. The CDR3 is made up of 15 amino acids. Germline loops: CDR1 KGHSY, CDR2 FQNENV. V was clipped by 1 base and J by 3 bases, with 12 bases between them. The CDR3 region has the DNA TGTGCCAGCAGCCAATTAAGGACAATGGACACTGAAGCTTTCTTT. Its protein is CASSQLRTMDTEAFF.

J is TRBJ2-5 and V is TRBV5-1; D ambiguous. Deletions cut 0 bases from V and 5 bases from J, with 14 bases between. The CDR3 runs to 15 residues. The germline V gene encodes CDR1 SGHRS and CDR2 YFSETQ. CDR3 protein: CASSLGRPNRETQYF. As DNA, the CDR3 is TGCGCCAGCAGCTTGGGACGTCCCAATAGGGAGACCCAGTACTTC.

The V and J genes are TRBV4-1 and TRBJ2-2; tentatively, D is TRBD1 (6 bases). Per germline, CDR1 MGHRA and CDR2 YSYEKL. The V end lost 0 bases, the J end lost 2 bases, and 10 bases lay between the germline ends. This CDR3 has 16 residues. CDR3 sequence: CASSQDWGQNTGELFF. The CDR3 DNA reads as TGCGCCAGCAGCCAAGATTGGGGACAAAACACCGGGGAGCTGTTTTTT.

At least ten counts were recorded for this clonotype. The rearrangement joins TRBV24-1 to TRBJ2-5; no clear D gene. Trimming took off 1 base at V and 4 bases at J, with 6 bases between the two ends. This CDR3 is 13 amino acids long. Germline CDR1 is KGHDR and CDR2 is SFDVKD. The CDR3 region has the DNA TGTGCCACCAGTGATTTCGAACGAGAGACCCAGTACTTC. It is translated as CATSDFERETQYF.

This clonotype was counted only a few times. The chain carries TRBV7-2 and TRBJ2-3; 7 bases align to TRBD1. The germline V gene has CDR1 SGHTA and CDR2 FQGNSA. The CDR3 runs to 13 residues. Unmatched junction bases numbered 6, after V lost 6 bases and J lost 6 bases. Here the CDR3 DNA reads TGTGCCAGCAGTAAACAGGGGTGGGATACGCAGTATTTT. This codes for CASSKQGWDTQYF.

The sample holds a few counts of this clonotype. This chain connects TRBV15 to TRBJ2-3; D is perhaps TRBD2 (6 bases). Germline V CDR1 and CDR2: LNHNV, YYDKDF (reference sequence). This CDR3 is 14 amino acids long. Trimming left V 0 bases short and J 4 bases short, with 8 bases between. CDR3: CATSRDTGADTQYF. In DNA form, the CDR3 reads TGTGCCACCAGCAGAGATACGGGAGCAGATACGCAGTATTTT.

This clonotype occurred many times. This sequence joins TRBV4-1 and TRBJ1-2; a possible D gene is TRBD1 (5 bases). The CDR3 totals 14 residues. Germline-derived CDR1 and CDR2 are MGHRA and YSYEKL. V dropped 0 bases and J dropped 2 bases, with 7 bases sitting between them. The CDR3 DNA reads as TGCGCCAGCAGCCAAGAGGGGGGAAACTATGGCTACACCTTC. Amino acids: CASSQEGGNYGYTF.

CDR3 sequence reads: CASSIRSPGTGASEQYF. CDR3 coding DNA: TGTGCCAGCAGTATCCGATCCCCCGGGACAGGGGCTAGTGAGCAGTACTTC. This chain connects TRBV28 to TRBJ2-7, with TRBD1 identical over 10 bases. Trimming at V came to 5 bases and at J to 7 bases, leaving 17 bases not matched to a gene. Germline loops: CDR1 MDHEN, CDR2 SYDVKM. The CDR3 totals 17 residues.

The genes are TRBV2 and TRBJ2-7; 13 bases map to TRBD2. The germline gives CDR1 SNHLY, CDR2 FYNNEI. V lost 5 bases and J lost 4; bases outside the gene matches: 5. This CDR3 is 15 amino acids long. The CDR3 coding sequence is TGTGCCAGCAGTCAACTAGCGGGAGGGCCGTACGAGCAGTACTTC. Protein sequence: CASSQLAGGPYEQYF.

This clonotype was seen only a few times. This chain uses TRBV12-3 or TRBV12-4 with TRBJ2-2; D remains ambiguous. The ends were cut back, 4 bases at V and 5 bases at J, with 8 bases in the middle. CDR3 length equals 13 residues. DNA for the CDR3: TGTGCCAGCAGTTATGTCCGAACCGGGGAGCTGTTTTTT. This sequence encodes CASSYVRTGELFF.

This clonotype was detected only a few times. The V gene is TRBV6-1, the J gene TRBJ1-1; tentatively, D is TRBD1 (6 bases). The CDR3 loop spans 13 amino acids. Germline CDR1 and CDR2: MNHNS and SASEGT. V gave up 7 bases and J gave up 6 bases, with 15 bases separating them. CDR3 in DNA: TGTGCCAGCACCGAAGGGGGATTCTCTGAAGCTTTCTTT. Encoded protein: CASTEGGFSEAFF.

This sequence joins TRBV12-3 or TRBV12-4 and TRBJ1-5; D is uncertain. Trimming removed 3 bases at V and 6 bases at J, with 6 bases between. The CDR3 spans 12 residues. CDR3 bases: TGTGCCAGCAGTTTGCGGCGTCAGCCCCAGCATTTT. It translates to CASSLRRQPQHF.

This clonotype has just a few counts. The chain combines TRBV4-3 with TRBJ1-5, with 7 bases matching TRBD1. The trim removed 0 bases at V and 8 bases at J, leaving 13 bases unmatched. Germline CDR1 LGHNA, CDR2 YSLEER. This CDR3 region has 17 residues. For the CDR3, the DNA is TGCGCCAGCAGCCAAGATTGGGCCAACAGGGGAACCAAGCCCCAGCATTTT. It is translated as CASSQDWANRGTKPQHF.

This chain links TRBV28 with TRBJ2-1; no firm D call. Trimming removed 6 bases at V and 0 bases at J, with 12 bases between. The CDR3 length is 15 residues. CDR1 MDHEN and CDR2 SYDVKM come from the germline V gene. The CDR3: CASSDLGRSYNEQFF. Here the CDR3 DNA reads TGTGCCAGCAGCGATCTTGGCCGCTCCTACAATGAGCAGTTCTTC. Full variable domain (missing parts from reference TRBV28 and TRBJ2-1): DVKVTQSSRYLVKRTGEKVFLECVQDMDHENMFWYRQDPGLGLRLIYFSYDVKMKEKGDIPEGYSVSREKKERFSLILESASTNQTSMYLCASSDLGRSYNEQFFGPGTRLTVL.

This chain joins TRBV6-1 and TRBJ2-1; possible D gene TRBD2, 5 bases. Trimming removed 6 bases at V and 10 bases at J, with 22 bases between. CDR1 is MNHNS and CDR2 is SASEGT in the germline V gene. This CDR3 contains 15 residues. Here the CDR3 DNA reads TGTGCCAGCAGCCTCGTAGCGATCGGCAAGGGAGAGCAGTTCTTC. This gives the protein CASSLVAIGKGEQFF.

This clonotype was detected ten times or more. The V call is TRBV12-3 or TRBV12-4, the J call TRBJ2-3; D remains unclear. The CDR3 length is 13 residues. Trimming shortened V by 5 bases and J by 5 bases, and 11 bases separated the two germline ends. This CDR3 reads CASSLSRVDTQYF. CDR3 DNA: TGTGCCAGCAGTCTCTCTCGGGTAGATACGCAGTATTTT.

This clonotype was observed many times. The chain combines TRBV7-7 with TRBJ1-3; D remains ambiguous. The CDR3 loop spans 14 amino acids. CDR1 and CDR2 (germline): SSHAT, FNYEAQ (reference sequence). In nucleotides, the CDR3 is TGTGCTAGCGACCGGACGGAGTCTGGAAACACCATATATTTT. As protein: CASDRTESGNTIYF.

V usage is TRBV10-3 and J usage is TRBJ2-5; 8 positions match TRBD2. Per germline, CDR1 ENHRY and CDR2 SYGVKD. The CDR3 runs to 16 residues. V lost 8 bases and J lost 5; bases outside the gene matches: 16. The CDR3 reads CAISRVSGMTPETQYF. The CDR3, as DNA: TGTGCCATCTCCAGAGTTAGCGGGATGACGCCCGAGACCCAGTACTTC.

The table lists this clonotype with many counts. The rearrangement uses TRBV20-1 and TRBJ2-7; the D gene is possibly TRBD2 (6 bases). The V gene's germline CDR1 is DFQATT and CDR2 SNEGSKA (reference sequence). The CDR3 loop spans 15 amino acids. The V end was cut by 2 bases, the J end by 5 bases, with 19 bases between. The CDR3 DNA is TGCAGTGCTAGACCGACTAGGCTGGAGTCCCACGAGCAGTACTTC. Translation: CSARPTRLESHEQYF.

In this sample, this clonotype turned up many times. V is TRBV20-1 and J is TRBJ2-4; D is ambiguous. CDR3 length equals 13 residues. Looked up from germline, CDR1 is DFQATT and CDR2 is SNEGSKA (reference sequence). V was cut by 6 bases and J by 9 bases, with 18 bases left in between. CDR3 bases: TGCAGTGCGGGCTTGGGCTCCGGTGGCATTCAGTACTTC. As protein: CSAGLGSGGIQYF.

This clonotype was detected only a few times. CDR3 coding DNA: TGCAGCGTTGGGACTAGCGGGTACGAGCAGTACTTC. The encoded protein is CSVGTSGYEQYF. The V call is TRBV29-1, the J call TRBJ2-7; 11 bases agree with TRBD2. V lost 4 bases and J lost 4; bases outside the gene matches: 0. CDR3 size: 12 residues. Germline V gene data show CDR1 as SQVTM and CDR2 as ANQGSEA.

The chain has TRBV12-3 or TRBV12-4 and TRBJ1-5, with D perhaps matching TRBD1 (5 bases). The CDR3 sequence is 14 residues long. Trimming took off 6 bases at V and 3 bases at J, with 12 bases between the two ends. The CDR3 is CASSPGRINQPQHF. In DNA, the CDR3 is TGTGCCAGCAGCCCGGGACGGATCAATCAGCCCCAGCATTTT.

The table lists this clonotype with a few counts. The V gene is TRBV5-1, the J gene TRBJ1-1; 9 bases agree with TRBD1. CDR3 length: 16 residues. V lost 0 bases, J lost 1 base, and 4 bases stayed unmatched. Germline V gene sequence: CDR1 SGHRS, CDR2 YFSETQ. The DNA for the CDR3 is TGCGCCAGCAGCTTGGGTGAGGGACAGGGGAACACTGAAGCTTTCTTT. It encodes CASSLGEGQGNTEAFF.

There are a few counts of this clonotype. In nucleotides, the CDR3 is TGTGCTAGTGGTCCCAGGGGGTCTAGCAATCAGCCCCAGCATTTT. Its protein product is CASGPRGSSNQPQHF. J is TRBJ1-5 and V is TRBV12-5; 7 bases fit TRBD1. Germline lookup yields CDR1 LGHNT and CDR2 FRNRAP. The CDR3 length is 15 residues. V trimming: 5 bases; J trimming: 0 bases; junction bases outside the gene matches: 4.

The sample holds many counts of this clonotype. The J gene is TRBJ1-5, the V gene TRBV25-1, with a tentative D call TRBD1 (6 bases). V lost 2 bases and J 0 bases, leaving 8 bases between the germline ends. From germline, CDR1 is MGHDK and CDR2 SYGVNS. CDR3 size: 15 residues. Here the CDR3 DNA reads TGTGCCAGCAGTGAAGGGACACTTAGCAATCAGCCCCAGCATTTT. This gives the protein CASSEGTLSNQPQHF.

This chain connects TRBV6-5 to TRBJ1-6; D ambiguous. Germline V CDR1 and CDR2: MNHEY, SVGAGI. This CDR3 comprises 17 residues. Trimming shortened V by 0 bases and J by 10 bases, and 19 bases separated the two germline ends. CDR3 in amino acids: CASSYSPLGIRRSPLHF. CDR3 bases: TGTGCCAGCAGTTACTCGCCCCTAGGGATACGGAGATCACCCCTCCACTTT.

This sequence joins TRBV10-3 and TRBJ1-2; TRBD1 might be the D (6 bases). The V and J ends lost 2 bases and 3 bases respectively, with 10 bases between them. Germline V lookup: CDR1 ENHRY, CDR2 SYGVKD. The CDR3 has 14 residues. CDR3: CAISERPGDYGYTF. The CDR3 coding sequence is TGTGCCATCAGTGAGAGACCAGGGGACTATGGCTACACCTTC.

V gene TRBV18 combines with J gene TRBJ2-7; D is unresolved. The CDR3 spans 14 residues. V was trimmed by 0 bases and J by 2 bases, leaving 8 bases between them. Per the germline V gene, CDR1 is KGHSH and CDR2 is LQKENI. In nucleotides, the CDR3 is TGTGCCAGCTCACCACCGACTTTCGCCTACGAGCAGTACTTC. Translation: CASSPPTFAYEQYF.

There are many counts of this clonotype. V usage is TRBV29-1 and J usage is TRBJ2-3, with a weak D call TRBD2 (7 bases). CDR1 SQVTM and CDR2 ANQGSEA come from the germline V gene. The CDR3 has 15 residues. Trimming removed 6 bases at V and 0 bases at J, with 16 bases between. The CDR3 DNA is TGCAGCGTGGCGGGGGCCTATCCTAGCACAGATACGCAGTATTTT. Amino acid sequence: CSVAGAYPSTDTQYF.